This is a list of T cell receptor beta chains from one sample in a study of shared clonotypes between healthy human individuals. Generated by immunoSEQ multiplex PCR, the TCRdb table keeps only in-frame clones and is missing some. The sample yields about 1,900,000 clones, around 96% seen once. The sample consisted of naive CD8+ T cells sorted from blood. The receptors come from a man between 18 and 29 years old in good health. The conserved cysteine and the conserved F or W are not part of the CDR3 here.

TRBJ1-5,13,TRBV6-6,ASSYLDRYNQPQH
TRBJ2-7,10,TRBV28,ASNGGAYEQY
TRBJ2-3,13,TRBV13,ASSFPTSEGDTQY
TRBJ2-7,11,TRBV6-5,ASSYGVAYEQY
TRBJ2-7,13,TRBV6-1,ASSEFGDKYWEQY
TRBJ2-7,12,TRBV5-1,ASSLVAVDYEQY
TRBJ2-1,11,TRBV9,ASSVGSYNEQF
TRBJ2-5,14,TRBV7-7,ASSLRDFGYRETQY
TRBJ2-5,11,TRBV15,ATGTGFQETQY
TRBJ2-1,12,TRBV19,ASSPTSSYNEQF
TRBJ1-5,10,TRBV19,ASRGGYQPQH
TRBJ1-1,13,TRBV4-1,ASSQVDRLDSEAF
TRBJ2-5,13,TRBV11-2,ASSPPEWGQETQY
TRBJ1-2,14,TRBV7-2,ASSFRNVGANYGYT
TRBJ1-1,9,TRBV29-1,SVEGRREAF
TRBJ2-3,15,TRBV2,ASNPLGGGHDADTQY
TRBJ2-5,12,TRBV4-1,ASSQEQIQETQY
TRBJ1-6,11,TRBV30,AWSDTGESPLH
TRBJ2-3,17,TRBV29-1,SVDRDLAGGYPSTDTQY
TRBJ2-1,12,TRBV30,AWSGAVSYNEQF
TRBJ1-5,13,TRBV19,ASSIIWDTDQPQH
TRBJ1-5,12,TRBV28,ASRDRDLYQPQH
TRBJ2-7,13,TRBV6-1,ASSPRQVDSYEQY
TRBJ1-2,13,TRBV6-4,ASSDSPGSSYGYT
TRBJ1-3,14,TRBV27,ASSKPGQRSGNTIY
TRBJ1-1,14,TRBV10-1,ASSPSQQGANTEAF
TRBJ2-7,12,TRBV7-9,ASSEGQGTYEQY
TRBJ1-2,11,TRBV5-6,ASSLAGADGYT
TRBJ1-5,15,TRBV28,ASSNDRDGHSNQPQH
TRBJ2-7,12,TRBV9,ASSVSGGMIEQY
TRBJ1-1,12,TRBV5-1,ASSFVSVNTEAF
TRBJ2-5,12,TRBV7-9,ASSYGTGAETQY
TRBJ1-4,9,TRBV5-4,ASSSNEKLF
TRBJ2-2,9,TRBV20-1,SARDTGELF
TRBJ2-2,14,TRBV6-6,ASRKPGTGNTGELF
TRBJ2-5,13,TRBV4-1,ASSPPLAAQETQY
TRBJ2-1,12,TRBV6-6,ASTQGTSGAPWF
TRBJ1-2,10,TRBV2,ATLQVNYGYT
TRBJ2-3,11,TRBV10-2,ASGQSGTDTQY
TRBJ2-1,13,TRBV7-8,ASSLASGAYNEQF
TRBJ2-7,13,TRBV30,AWTRGAGEYDEQY
TRBJ2-7,13,TRBV15,ATSRATGASYEQY